The T cell receptor (beta chain) described here comes from a study of Ad26.COV2.S vaccination and SARS-CoV-2 variants. Overall study findings and caveats: The placebo group had lower spike-specific TCR breadth than the vaccine recipients did.

Of note for this clone: Its matching antigen is unknown.

The treatment is: 15 to 20 received Ad26.COV2.S at low or high dose, single or two shots; several received placebo; per-sample allocation not given. The samples were gathered on day 63 after the first injection of vaccine or placebo. Its platform was an Ad26 vector, and its expressed antigen was Wuhan-strain SARS-CoV-2 spike. The data were produced by immunoSEQ multiplex PCR, yet TCRdb's version contains in-frame clones alone and is incomplete. The sample gives some 450,000 clones, 80% to 95% of which show up once; 4.3% is in the top ten. This sequence originates from a person between 18 and 65 years old who received the Ad26.COV2.S COVID-19 vaccine or a placebo. Sequencing was performed on peripheral blood, taken in a trial of Ad26.COV2.S vaccine versus placebo.

Here the CDR3 reads CATSRPRREGDHEQYF. The CDR3 DNA reads TGTGCCACCAGCAGACCACGCCGGGAGGGAGACCACGAGCAGTACTTC. The chain combines TRBV15 with TRBJ2-7; 8 bases fit TRBD2. Trimming took 2 bases from V and 5 from J; bases not matched to a gene: 11. The CDR3 length is 16 residues. The V gene's germline CDR1 is LNHNV and CDR2 YYDKDF (reference sequence).